The 32 T cell receptor beta chains given below trace back to one sample, sequenced in a study of blood T cell repertoires in COVID-19. Using immunoSEQ multiplex PCR, the repertoire was profiled, and TCRdb retains in-frame clones only, with some absent. The sample holds approximately 60,000 clones, 75% to 85% seen once. Material: peripheral blood. The receptors come from a man older than 75 with acute or convalescent COVID-19.

The CDR3 spells CASSRSTIPMGTEAFF. The CDR3, as DNA: TGTGCCAGCAGCCGGAGTACAATACCGATGGGCACTGAAGCTTTCTTT. V usage is TRBV3-1 (or the pseudogene TRBV3-2) and J usage is TRBJ1-1; D is undetermined. Germline values: CDR1 LGHDT, CDR2 YNNKEL (reference sequence). The CDR3 is 16 residues long. V gave up 4 bases and J gave up 4 bases, with 19 bases separating them.

This chain joins TRBV2 and TRBJ1-5; TRBD1 matches 8 bases. After removal of 4 bases from V and 6 bases from J, the junction contained 2 bases not matched to a gene. The CDR3 length is 13 residues. Germline CDR1 and CDR2: SNHLY and FYNNEI. CDR3 protein: CASSVTGVQPQHF. The CDR3 DNA is TGTGCCAGCAGTGTGACAGGGGTTCAGCCCCAGCATTTT.

This rearrangement joins TRBV5-1 to TRBJ1-4; D remains unclear. Germline V gene lookup returns CDR1 SGHRS and CDR2 YFSETQ. This CDR3 has 16 amino acids. V was pared by 3 bases and J by 0 bases, with 12 bases between. The CDR3 loop is CASSSRAGATNEKLFF. The CDR3 DNA follows: TGCGCCAGCAGCTCCCGGGCGGGCGCAACTAATGAAAAACTGTTTTTT.

This clone has a handful of counts. This chain uses TRBV30 with TRBJ1-2; the D gene is possibly TRBD1 (5 bases). V shed 4 bases and J shed 4 bases, with 16 bases lying between them. CDR1 is GTSNPN, CDR2 SVGIG, per germline (reference sequence). The CDR3 is made up of 14 amino acids. The CDR3 coding sequence is TGTGCCTGGACCCCAGGGCACTCTGTCTATGGCTACACCTTC. Protein: CAWTPGHSVYGYTF.

The chain employs TRBV6-1 and TRBJ1-1; tentative D call: TRBD1 (6 bases). V shed 2 bases and J shed 11 bases, with 15 bases lying between them. The CDR3 covers 13 residues. In germline, CDR1 is MNHNS, CDR2 SASEGT. CDR3 sequence: CASSESTGLFAFF. As DNA, the CDR3 is TGTGCCAGCAGTGAAAGTACAGGGCTCTTTGCTTTCTTT.

On this clone itself: The junction and the germline gene differ at one end; a read error may be behind it. The chain has TRBV12-3 or TRBV12-4 and TRBJ1-2, with a weak D call TRBD1 (6 bases). The CDR3 has 11 residues. CDR3 nucleotides: TGTGCCAGCAGTTTAGTAGGACAGCTCGCCTTC. Its translation: CASSLVGQLAF.

The chain is built from TRBV5-5 and TRBJ2-1; TRBD1 matches 9 bases. The CDR3 runs to 15 residues. CDR1 is SGHKS and CDR2 is YYEKEE in the germline V gene (reference sequence). V dropped 4 bases and J dropped 9; count of bases not matched to a gene: 11. The CDR3 region has the DNA TGTGCCAGCAGCGGGGGACAGGGAATAGGTGGTGAGCAGTTCTTC. It yields the protein CASSGGQGIGGEQFF.

The chain employs TRBV4-1 and TRBJ2-1; TRBD2 matches at 13 bases. The ends lost 6 bases at V and 4 bases at J; junction bases unmatched: 3. This CDR3 comprises 15 residues. Germline V gene sequence: CDR1 MGHRA, CDR2 YSYEKL. CDR3 DNA sequence: TGCGCCAGCAGGCGGACTAGCGGGGGATACAATGAGCAGTTCTTC. This translates into CASRRTSGGYNEQFF.

The chain uses TRBV6-6 and TRBJ1-2; D is undetermined. This CDR3 region has 14 residues. Germline loops: CDR1 MNHNY, CDR2 SVGAGI (reference sequence). Trimming cost V 0 bases and J 4 bases, with 9 bases left between them. As DNA, the CDR3 is TGTGCCAGCAGTTACTCGAGCGAGCCCTATGGCTACACCTTC. It translates to CASSYSSEPYGYTF.

The genes are TRBV29-1 and TRBJ1-2; TRBD1 matches 8 bases. The V gene end was trimmed by 5 bases and the J gene end by 2 bases; junction bases not matched to a gene: 7. The CDR3 loop spans 14 amino acids. Germline V gene sequence: CDR1 SQVTM, CDR2 ANQGSEA. The CDR3 loop is CSVTTGGGNYGYTF. The DNA of the CDR3 is TGCAGCGTTACAACAGGGGGAGGGAACTATGGCTACACCTTC.

This clone has just one count. This chain links TRBV20-1 with TRBJ2-3, with a weak D call TRBD2 (5 bases). This CDR3 has 13 residues. Germline CDR1 and CDR2: DFQATT and SNEGSKA (reference sequence). Trimming stripped 3 bases from V and 11 bases from J, with 18 bases between. CDR3 nucleotides: TGCAGTGCTAGTAACCTAGAGGGTGATGGGCAGTATTTT. Translated: CSASNLEGDGQYF.

Only a few counts were recorded for this clone. The chain carries TRBV6-1 and TRBJ1-6, with a weak D call TRBD1 (6 bases). The CDR3 sequence is 15 residues long. Germline V lookup: CDR1 MNHNS, CDR2 SASEGT. V lost 3 bases and J lost 6, with 12 bases in between. In nucleotides, the CDR3 is TGTGCCAGCAGTGAGGACAGTCCTTTTAATTCACCCCTCCACTTT. Translating gives CASSEDSPFNSPLHF.

The V call is TRBV4-1, the J call TRBJ2-3; no firm D call. The germline V gene has CDR1 MGHRA and CDR2 YSYEKL. V lost 1 base and J 5 bases, leaving 4 bases between the germline ends. The CDR3 is 12 residues long. The CDR3 loop reads CASSQARDTQYF. The CDR3 nucleotides are TGCGCCAGCAGCCAAGCTAGAGATACGCAGTATTTT.

The chain employs TRBV4-1 and TRBJ2-2; the D gene is possibly TRBD1 (6 bases). The CDR3 spans 18 residues. CDR1 and CDR2 from the germline V gene are MGHRA and YSYEKL. The V gene lost 4 bases and the J gene lost 0 bases, with 18 bases spanning the gap. CDR3 protein: CASSPGWTETANTGELFF. The DNA for the CDR3 is TGCGCCAGCAGCCCCGGGTGGACAGAAACAGCGAACACCGGGGAGCTGTTTTTT.

This clone was seen a single time. This chain links TRBV5-1 with TRBJ2-1, with 12 bases identical to TRBD2. Germline V gene lookup returns CDR1 SGHRS and CDR2 YFSETQ. There are 15 residues in the CDR3. Trimming removed 7 bases from V and 10 bases from J; junction bases left unmatched: 12. The CDR3 protein is CASHPSGGARDEQFF. CDR3 in DNA: TGCGCCAGCCATCCTAGCGGGGGGGCTCGCGACGAGCAGTTCTTC.

The chain is built from TRBV5-1 and TRBJ2-3; 13 bases are a match to TRBD2. This CDR3 region has 18 residues. Germline-derived CDR1 and CDR2 are SGHRS and YFSETQ. Trimming cost V 0 bases and J 0 bases; bases outside gene matches: 4. In DNA form, the CDR3 reads TGCGCCAGCAGCTTGGCACTAGCGGGGGGGACTAGCACAGATACGCAGTATTTT. It codes for CASSLALAGGTSTDTQYF.

The chain links TRBV6-1 to TRBJ1-4; the D is unclear. V lost 2 bases and J lost 1, with 8 bases in between. CDR3 length: 15 residues. In germline, CDR1 is MNHNS, CDR2 SASEGT. DNA of the CDR3: TGTGCCAGCAGTGAATTGGAGGGAACTAATGAAAAACTGTTTTTT. The encoded protein is CASSELEGTNEKLFF.

V is TRBV30 and J is TRBJ2-3; D is uncertain. This CDR3 has 11 residues. Germline CDR1 reads GTSNPN; CDR2 reads SVGIG (reference sequence). Between the trimmed V and J ends, which lost 0 bases and 8 bases, there was a span of 6 bases. The CDR3 nucleotides read TGTGCCTGGAGTGTACCGCGTACGCAGTATTTT. The encoded protein is CAWSVPRTQYF. Drawing the rest from reference TRBV30 and TRBJ2-3, the complete variable domain is SQTIHQWPATLVQPVGSPLSLECTVEGTSNPNLYWYRQAAGRGLQLLFYSVGIGQISSEVPQNLSASRPQDRQFILSSKKLLLSDSGFYLCAWSVPRTQYFGPGTRLTVL.

V usage is TRBV6-5 and J usage is TRBJ2-7; 8 bases map to TRBD1. The germline gives CDR1 MNHEY, CDR2 SVGAGI. This CDR3 is 15 amino acids long. V trimming: 5 bases; J trimming: 2 bases; junction bases outside the gene matches: 8. The CDR3 coding sequence is TGTGCCAGCAGTAAACCGGGACAGGCTCCCTACGAGCAGTACTTC. Translated: CASSKPGQAPYEQYF.

The genes are TRBV2 and TRBJ2-3, with TRBD2 matching over 8 bases. V dropped 6 bases and J dropped 2; count of bases not matched to a gene: 13. Germline assignment: CDR1 SNHLY and CDR2 FYNNEI. CDR3 length equals 17 residues. The DNA of the CDR3 is TGTGCCAGCAGACGTGGGGTGGGACTAGGAACCACAGATACGCAGTATTTT. It yields the protein CASRRGVGLGTTDTQYF.

The chain carries TRBV5-6 and TRBJ1-1; possible D gene TRBD1, 6 bases. Germline V gives CDR1 SGHDT, CDR2 YYEEEE. The CDR3 is made up of 16 amino acids. V was trimmed by 2 bases and J by 1 base, leaving 15 bases between them. This CDR3 reads CASSFVGARRNTEAFF. The CDR3 DNA follows: TGTGCCAGCAGCTTCGTGGGGGCTCGAAGGAACACTGAAGCTTTCTTT.

V usage is TRBV6-1 and J usage is TRBJ1-6; D not certain. Germline V gene data show CDR1 as MNHNS and CDR2 as SASEGT. The CDR3 loop spans 15 amino acids. V dropped 2 bases and J dropped 8 bases, with 13 bases sitting between them. The CDR3 DNA sequence: TGTGCCAGCAGTGAACTGGGCAAATGGGATTCACCCCTCCACTTT. Its translation: CASSELGKWDSPLHF.

The chain carries TRBV20-1 and TRBJ2-3, with D unresolved. Between the trimmed V and J ends, which lost 6 bases and 1 base, there was a span of 5 bases. Germline V gene data show CDR1 as DFQATT and CDR2 as SNEGSKA (reference sequence). There are 11 residues in the CDR3. CDR3 protein: CSATRTDTQYF. The CDR3 region has the DNA TGCAGTGCCACACGCACAGATACGCAGTATTTT.

The rearrangement uses TRBV4-2 and TRBJ2-4; D is perhaps TRBD2 (5 bases). The CDR3 is made up of 15 amino acids. Germline CDR1 reads LGHNA; CDR2 reads YNFKEQ. Between the trimmed V and J ends, which lost 2 bases and 14 bases, there was a span of 22 bases. CDR3 sequence: CASSQTTLVTSGEYF. The CDR3 bases are TGTGCCAGCAGCCAAACGACACTGGTCACGTCCGGGGAGTACTTC.

This sequence joins TRBV6-1 and TRBJ2-7, with TRBD1 identical over 7 bases. Trimming cost V 1 base and J 1 base; bases outside gene matches: 4. The germline V gene encodes CDR1 MNHNS and CDR2 SASEGT. This CDR3 is built from 15 residues. CDR3 nucleotides: TGTGCCAGCAGTGAAGAACCAGGGGGATCCTACGAGCAGTACTTC. Residues: CASSEEPGGSYEQYF.

The chain combines TRBV6-5 with TRBJ2-1; 12 nucleotides align to TRBD2. The ends lost 6 bases at V and 6 bases at J; junction bases unmatched: 6. Germline CDR1 reads MNHEY; CDR2 reads SVGAGI. This CDR3 is 15 amino acids long. CDR3 sequence (DNA): TGTGCCAGCAGCCCCTGGACTAGCGGGGCCAATGAGCAGTTCTTC. This translates into CASSPWTSGANEQFF.

The CDR3, as DNA: TGTGCCAGCTCAACCGAGACAGGGGGAATCGGCGAGCAGTACTTC. Translation gives CASSTETGGIGEQYF. The chain joins TRBV18 to TRBJ2-7; the match to TRBD1 covers 9 bases. The CDR3 has 15 residues. The junction had 11 bases not matched to a gene; V was cut back by 5 bases and J by 6 bases. Germline values: CDR1 KGHSH, CDR2 LQKENI.

The chain recombines TRBV11-1 with TRBJ1-5; possibly TRBD1 for D (5 bases). The germline V gene has CDR1 SGHAT and CDR2 FQDESV (reference sequence). The CDR3 loop spans 14 amino acids. Deletions cut 7 bases from V and 7 bases from J, with 17 bases between. CDR3 amino acids: CASILPQGGQPQHF. Here the CDR3 DNA reads TGTGCCAGCATCCTTCCCCAGGGCGGCCAGCCCCAGCATTTT. The complete variable domain, with remaining parts taken from reference TRBV11-1 and TRBJ1-5, reads EAEVAQSPRYKITEKSQAVAFWCDPISGHATLYWYRQILGQGPELLVQFQDESVVDDSQLPKDRFSAERLKGVDSTLKIQPAELGDSAMYLCASILPQGGQPQHFGDGTRLSIL.

This chain joins TRBV4-2 and TRBJ1-1; 7 bases match TRBD1. Losses at the gene ends were 1 base for V and 4 bases for J; bases not matched to a gene: 9. CDR1 and CDR2 (germline): LGHNA, YNFKEQ. CDR3 length: 16 residues. CDR3 in amino acids: CASSQVRGRRGTEAFF. CDR3 nucleotide sequence: TGTGCCAGCAGCCAAGTGAGGGGGCGGCGGGGCACTGAAGCTTTCTTT.

J is TRBJ2-7 and V is TRBV27; 11 bases map to TRBD1. V shed 5 bases, J shed 2 bases, and the junction held 5 bases outside the gene matches. The V gene's germline CDR1 is MNHEY and CDR2 SMNVEV (reference sequence). This CDR3 is 15 amino acids long. The CDR3 DNA is TGTGCCAGCAGTCCCCGGACAGGGGGCACCTACGAGCAGTACTTC. Residues: CASSPRTGGTYEQYF.

The chain recombines TRBV10-3 with TRBJ2-3; D may be TRBD1 (6 bases). The CDR3 spans 14 residues. The V and J ends lost 8 bases and 4 bases respectively, with 16 bases between them. The V gene's germline CDR1 is ENHRY and CDR2 SYGVKD. For the CDR3, the DNA is TGTGCCATCGCCCAACAGGGAGCATCAGATACGCAGTATTTT. It specifies CAIAQQGASDTQYF.

The chain is built from TRBV2 and TRBJ1-5, with 9 positions matching TRBD1. V lost 4 bases, J lost 2 bases, and 9 bases stayed unmatched. The CDR3 extends over 17 amino acids. The germline V gene encodes CDR1 SNHLY and CDR2 FYNNEI. CDR3 nucleotides: TGTGCCAGCAGTGGCGACAGGGGGGAATGGGGCAATCAGCCCCAGCATTTT. Protein sequence: CASSGDRGEWGNQPQHF.